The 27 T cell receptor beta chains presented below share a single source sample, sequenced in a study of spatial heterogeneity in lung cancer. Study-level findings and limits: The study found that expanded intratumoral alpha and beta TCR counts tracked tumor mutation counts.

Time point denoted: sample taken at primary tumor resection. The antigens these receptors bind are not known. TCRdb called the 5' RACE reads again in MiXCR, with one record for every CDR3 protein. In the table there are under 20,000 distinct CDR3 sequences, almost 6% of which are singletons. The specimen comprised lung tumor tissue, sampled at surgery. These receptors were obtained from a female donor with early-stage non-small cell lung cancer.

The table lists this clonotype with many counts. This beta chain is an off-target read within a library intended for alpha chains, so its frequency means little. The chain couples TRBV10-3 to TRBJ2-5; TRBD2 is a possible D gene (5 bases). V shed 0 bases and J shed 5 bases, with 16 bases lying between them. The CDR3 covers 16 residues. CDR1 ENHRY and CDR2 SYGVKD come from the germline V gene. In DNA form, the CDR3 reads TGTGCCATCAGTGAGTCGAGCCCGGGGTCGGGGGAGACCCAGTACTTC. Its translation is CAISESSPGSGETQYF.

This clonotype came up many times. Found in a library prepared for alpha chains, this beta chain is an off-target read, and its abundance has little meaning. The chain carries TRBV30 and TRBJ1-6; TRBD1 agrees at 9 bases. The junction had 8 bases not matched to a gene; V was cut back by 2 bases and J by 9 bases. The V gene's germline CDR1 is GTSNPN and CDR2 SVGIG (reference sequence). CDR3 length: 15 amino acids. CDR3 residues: CAWSLQGAQSSPLHF. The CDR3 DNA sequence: TGTGCCTGGAGTCTACAGGGGGCGCAGAGTTCACCCCTCCACTTT.

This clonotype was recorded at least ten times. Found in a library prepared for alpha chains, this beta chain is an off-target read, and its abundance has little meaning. DNA of the CDR3: TGTGCCAGCCGAGAGTGGGGCAGGGGGTTAGGCAACGAGCAGTACTTC. Amino acids: CASREWGRGLGNEQYF. V is TRBV11-2 and J is TRBJ2-7; 7 nucleotides line up with TRBD1. V shed 8 bases, J shed 5 bases, and the junction held 18 bases outside the gene matches. The CDR3 covers 16 residues. Germline CDR1 and CDR2: SGHAT and FQNNGV.

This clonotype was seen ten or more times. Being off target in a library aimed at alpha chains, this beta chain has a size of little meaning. The CDR3 reads CASSLRGTIYF. The CDR3 bases are TGTGCCAGCAGCTTAAGGGGCACCATATATTTT. This rearrangement joins TRBV7-9 to TRBJ1-3, with D possibly being TRBD1 (5 bases). Trimming cost V 2 bases and J 9 bases, with 5 bases left between them. From germline, CDR1 is SEHNR and CDR2 FQNEAQ (reference sequence). This CDR3 is built from 11 residues.

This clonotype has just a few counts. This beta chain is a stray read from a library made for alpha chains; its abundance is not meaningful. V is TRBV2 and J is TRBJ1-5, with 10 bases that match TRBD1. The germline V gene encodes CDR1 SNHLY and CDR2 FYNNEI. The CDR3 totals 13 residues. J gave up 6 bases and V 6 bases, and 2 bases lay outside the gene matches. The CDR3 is CASSGQGGQPQHF. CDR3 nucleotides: TGTGCCAGCAGCGGACAGGGGGGTCAGCCCCAGCATTTT.

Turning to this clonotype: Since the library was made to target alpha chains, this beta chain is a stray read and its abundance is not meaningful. The chain's CDR3 is CASRWGDSYNEQFF. CDR3 bases: TGTGCCAGCAGGTGGGGGGACTCCTACAATGAGCAGTTCTTC. The chain carries TRBV12-3 or TRBV12-4 and TRBJ2-1, with a weak D call TRBD2 (6 bases). V was trimmed by 6 bases and J by 0 bases, leaving 9 bases between them. The CDR3 sequence is 14 residues long.

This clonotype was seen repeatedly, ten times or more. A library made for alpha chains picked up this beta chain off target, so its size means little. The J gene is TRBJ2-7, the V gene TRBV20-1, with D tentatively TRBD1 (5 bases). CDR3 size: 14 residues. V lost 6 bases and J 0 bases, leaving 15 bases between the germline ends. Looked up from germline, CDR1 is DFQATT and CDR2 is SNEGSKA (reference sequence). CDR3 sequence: CSAPGQENSYEQYF. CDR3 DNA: TGCAGTGCCCCAGGGCAGGAGAACTCCTACGAGCAGTACTTC.

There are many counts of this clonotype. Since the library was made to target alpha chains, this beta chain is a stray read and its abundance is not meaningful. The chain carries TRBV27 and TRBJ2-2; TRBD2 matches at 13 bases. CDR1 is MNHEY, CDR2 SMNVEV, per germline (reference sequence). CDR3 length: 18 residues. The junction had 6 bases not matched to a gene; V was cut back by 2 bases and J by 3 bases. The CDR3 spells CASSLGGLAGRYTGELFF. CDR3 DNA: TGTGCCAGCAGTTTAGGGGGACTAGCGGGACGATACACCGGGGAGCTGTTTTTT.

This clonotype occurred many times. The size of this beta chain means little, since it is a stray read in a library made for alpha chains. The CDR3 loop is CAISGLGVAAYTDTQYF. DNA of the CDR3: TGTGCCATCAGTGGCCTGGGGGTAGCAGCCTACACAGATACGCAGTATTTT. This chain uses TRBV10-3 with TRBJ2-3; D tentatively reads TRBD1 or TRBD2 (5 bases each). V was trimmed by 4 bases and J by 2 bases, leaving 19 bases between them. The CDR3 is made up of 17 amino acids. Germline CDR1 ENHRY, CDR2 SYGVKD.

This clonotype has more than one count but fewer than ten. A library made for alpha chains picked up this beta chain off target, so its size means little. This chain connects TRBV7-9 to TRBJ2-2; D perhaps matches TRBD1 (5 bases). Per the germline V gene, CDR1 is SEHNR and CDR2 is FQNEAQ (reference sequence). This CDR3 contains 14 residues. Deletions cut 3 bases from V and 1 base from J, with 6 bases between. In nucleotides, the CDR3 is TGTGCCAGCAGCTTGGGGCAGAACACCGGGGAGCTGTTTTTT. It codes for CASSLGQNTGELFF. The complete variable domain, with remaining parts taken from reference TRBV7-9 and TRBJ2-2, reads DTGVSQNPRHKITKRGQNVTFRCDPISEHNRLYWYRQTLGQGPEFLTYFQNEAQLEKSRLLSDRFSAERPKGSFSTLEIQRTEQGDSAMYLCASSLGQNTGELFFGEGSRLTVL.

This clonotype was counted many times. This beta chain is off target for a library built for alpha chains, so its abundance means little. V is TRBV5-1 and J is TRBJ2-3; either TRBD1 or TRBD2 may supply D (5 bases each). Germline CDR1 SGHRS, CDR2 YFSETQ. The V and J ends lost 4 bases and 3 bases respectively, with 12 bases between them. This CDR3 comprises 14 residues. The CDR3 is CASSPRGATDTQYF. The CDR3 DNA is TGCGCCAGCAGCCCCCGAGGGGCTACAGATACGCAGTATTTT.

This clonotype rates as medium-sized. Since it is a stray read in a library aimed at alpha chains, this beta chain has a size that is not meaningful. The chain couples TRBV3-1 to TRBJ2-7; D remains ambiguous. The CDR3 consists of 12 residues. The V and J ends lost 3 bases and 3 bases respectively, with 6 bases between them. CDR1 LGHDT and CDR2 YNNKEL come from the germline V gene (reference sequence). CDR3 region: CASSHRVYEQYF. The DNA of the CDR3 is TGTGCCAGCAGCCACCGGGTCTACGAGCAGTACTTC.

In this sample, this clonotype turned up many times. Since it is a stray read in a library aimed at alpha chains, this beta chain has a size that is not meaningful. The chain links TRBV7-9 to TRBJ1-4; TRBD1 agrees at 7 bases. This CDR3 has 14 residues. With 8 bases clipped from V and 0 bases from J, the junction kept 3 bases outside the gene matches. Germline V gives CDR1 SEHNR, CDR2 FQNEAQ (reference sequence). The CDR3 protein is CASEQGTTNEKLFF. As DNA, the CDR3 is TGTGCCAGCGAACAGGGGACAACTAATGAAAAACTGTTTTTT.

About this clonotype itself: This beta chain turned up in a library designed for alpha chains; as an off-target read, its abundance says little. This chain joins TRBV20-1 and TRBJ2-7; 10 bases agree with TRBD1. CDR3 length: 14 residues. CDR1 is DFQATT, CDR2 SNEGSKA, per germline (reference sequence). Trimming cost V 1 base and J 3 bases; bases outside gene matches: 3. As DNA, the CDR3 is TGCAGTGCTAGAGTTGGGACAGGGGTCTACGAGCAGTACTTC. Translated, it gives CSARVGTGVYEQYF.

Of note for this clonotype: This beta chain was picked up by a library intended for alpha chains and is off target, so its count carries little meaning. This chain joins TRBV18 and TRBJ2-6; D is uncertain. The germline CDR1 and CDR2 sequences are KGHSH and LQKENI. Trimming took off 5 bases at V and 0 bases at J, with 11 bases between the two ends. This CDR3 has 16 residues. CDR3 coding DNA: TGTGCCAGCTCAGAGTCGGGTTACTCTGGGGCCAACGTCCTGACTTTC. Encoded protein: CASSESGYSGANVLTF.

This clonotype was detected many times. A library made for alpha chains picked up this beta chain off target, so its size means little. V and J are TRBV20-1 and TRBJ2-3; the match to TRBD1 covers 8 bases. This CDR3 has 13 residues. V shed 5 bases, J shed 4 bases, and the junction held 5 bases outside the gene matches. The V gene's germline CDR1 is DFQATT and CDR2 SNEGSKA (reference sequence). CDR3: CSAWATGADTQYF. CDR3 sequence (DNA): TGCAGTGCTTGGGCGACAGGGGCAGATACGCAGTATTTT.

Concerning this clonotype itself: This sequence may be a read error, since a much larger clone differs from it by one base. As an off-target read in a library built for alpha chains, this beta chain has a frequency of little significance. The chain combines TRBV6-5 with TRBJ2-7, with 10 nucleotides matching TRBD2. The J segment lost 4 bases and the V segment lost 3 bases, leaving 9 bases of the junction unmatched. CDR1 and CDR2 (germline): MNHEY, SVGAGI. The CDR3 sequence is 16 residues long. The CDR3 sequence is CASSYRSGRAGYEQYF. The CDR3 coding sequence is TGTGCCAGCAGTTATAGAAGCGGGAGGGCCGGGTACGAGCAGTACTTC.

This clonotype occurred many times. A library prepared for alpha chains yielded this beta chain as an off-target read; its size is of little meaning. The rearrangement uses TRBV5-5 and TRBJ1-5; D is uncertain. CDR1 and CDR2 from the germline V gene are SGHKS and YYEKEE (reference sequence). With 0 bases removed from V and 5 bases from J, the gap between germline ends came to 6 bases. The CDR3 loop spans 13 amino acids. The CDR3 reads CASSLGSDQPQHF. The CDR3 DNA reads TGTGCCAGCAGCTTGGGCAGCGATCAGCCCCAGCATTTT.

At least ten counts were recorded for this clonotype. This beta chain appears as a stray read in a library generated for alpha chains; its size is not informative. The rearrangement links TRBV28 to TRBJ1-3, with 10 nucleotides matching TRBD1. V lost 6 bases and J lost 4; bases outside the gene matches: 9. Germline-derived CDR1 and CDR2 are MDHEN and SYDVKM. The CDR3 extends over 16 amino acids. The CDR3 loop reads CASRSPGQGRGNTIYF. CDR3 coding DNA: TGTGCCAGCAGGTCACCGGGACAGGGGAGGGGAAACACCATATATTTT.

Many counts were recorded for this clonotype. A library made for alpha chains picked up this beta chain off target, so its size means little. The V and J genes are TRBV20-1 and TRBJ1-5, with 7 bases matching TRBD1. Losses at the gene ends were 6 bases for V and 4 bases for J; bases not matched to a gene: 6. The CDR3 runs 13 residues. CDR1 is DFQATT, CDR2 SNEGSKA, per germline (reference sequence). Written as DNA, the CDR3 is TGCAGTGCCGCCTCAGGGGGAAATCAGCCCCAGCATTTT. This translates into CSAASGGNQPQHF.

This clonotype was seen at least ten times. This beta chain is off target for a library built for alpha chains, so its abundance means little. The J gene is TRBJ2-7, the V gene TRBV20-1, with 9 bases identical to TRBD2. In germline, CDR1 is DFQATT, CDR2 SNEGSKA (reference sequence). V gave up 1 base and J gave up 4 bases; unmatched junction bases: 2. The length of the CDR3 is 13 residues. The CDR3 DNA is TGCAGTGCTAGAGGCGGGAGGGCTTACGAGCAGTACTTC. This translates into CSARGGRAYEQYF.

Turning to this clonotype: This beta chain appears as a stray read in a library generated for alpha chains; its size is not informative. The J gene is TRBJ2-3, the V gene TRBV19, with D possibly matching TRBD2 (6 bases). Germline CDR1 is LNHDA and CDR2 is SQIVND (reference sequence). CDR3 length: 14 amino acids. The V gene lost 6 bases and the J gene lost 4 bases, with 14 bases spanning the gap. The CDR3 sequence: CASSPHGGADTQYF. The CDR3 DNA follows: TGTGCCAGTAGCCCCCACGGGGGTGCAGATACGCAGTATTTT. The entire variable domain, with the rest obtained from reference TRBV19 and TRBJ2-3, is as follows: DGGITQSPKYLFRKEGQNVTLSCEQNLNHDAMYWYRQDPGQGLRLIYYSQIVNDFQKGDIAEGYSVSREKKESFPLTVTSAQKNPTAFYLCASSPHGGADTQYFGPGTRLTVL.

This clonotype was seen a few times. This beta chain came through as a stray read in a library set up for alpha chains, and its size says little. The CDR3 region has the DNA TGTGCCAGCAGCTTAGCGCTTGAAGAAGAAGAGACCCAGTACTTC. Its protein is CASSLALEEEETQYF. The chain couples TRBV7-9 to TRBJ2-5; D not resolved. Germline V CDR1 and CDR2: SEHNR, FQNEAQ (reference sequence). Deletions cut 0 bases from V and 3 bases from J, with 11 bases between. The CDR3 has 15 amino acids. The full variable domain, rest sourced from reference TRBV7-9 and TRBJ2-5, is DTGVSQNPRHKITKRGQNVTFRCDPISEHNRLYWYRQTLGQGPEFLTYFQNEAQLEKSRLLSDRFSAERPKGSFSTLEIQRTEQGDSAMYLCASSLALEEEETQYFGPGTRLLVL.

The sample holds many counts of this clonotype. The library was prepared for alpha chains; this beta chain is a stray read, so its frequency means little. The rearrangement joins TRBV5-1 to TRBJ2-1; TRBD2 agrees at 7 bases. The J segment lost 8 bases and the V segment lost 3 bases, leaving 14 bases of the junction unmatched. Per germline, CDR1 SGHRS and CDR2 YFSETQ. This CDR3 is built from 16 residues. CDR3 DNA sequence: TGCGCCAGCAGCTGGGGCCCCGGACTAGGATCGGATGAGCAGTTCTTC. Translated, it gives CASSWGPGLGSDEQFF.

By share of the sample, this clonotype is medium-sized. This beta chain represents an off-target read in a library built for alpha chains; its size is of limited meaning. CDR3 protein: CASSDRAGGSDTQYF. The CDR3 region has the DNA TGCGCCAGCAGTGATCGAGCGGGAGGATCGGATACGCAGTATTTT. The chain joins TRBV10-2 to TRBJ2-3; 9 bases line up with TRBD2. V lost 3 bases and J lost 6; bases outside the gene matches: 7. CDR1 WSHSY and CDR2 SAAADI come from the germline V gene. This CDR3 has 15 amino acids.

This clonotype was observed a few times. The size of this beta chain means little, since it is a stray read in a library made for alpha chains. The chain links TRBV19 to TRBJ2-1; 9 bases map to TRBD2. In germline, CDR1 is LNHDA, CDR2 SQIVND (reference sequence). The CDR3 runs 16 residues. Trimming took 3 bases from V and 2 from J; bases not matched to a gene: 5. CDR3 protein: CASSILASGTYNEQFF. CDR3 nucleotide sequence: TGTGCCAGTAGTATTTTGGCTAGCGGGACCTACAATGAGCAGTTCTTC. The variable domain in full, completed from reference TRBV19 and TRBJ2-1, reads DGGITQSPKYLFRKEGQNVTLSCEQNLNHDAMYWYRQDPGQGLRLIYYSQIVNDFQKGDIAEGYSVSREKKESFPLTVTSAQKNPTAFYLCASSILASGTYNEQFFGPGTRLTVL.

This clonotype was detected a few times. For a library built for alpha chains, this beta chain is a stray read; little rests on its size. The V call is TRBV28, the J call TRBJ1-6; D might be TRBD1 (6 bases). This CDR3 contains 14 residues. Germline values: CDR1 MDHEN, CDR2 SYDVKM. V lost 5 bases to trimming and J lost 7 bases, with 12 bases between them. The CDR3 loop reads CASSKGQLNSPLHF. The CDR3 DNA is TGTGCCAGCAGTAAAGGACAGTTGAATTCACCCCTCCACTTT.